What follows are 26 T cell receptor beta chains derived from one specimen sequenced in a study of blood T cells in healthy people across ages. Combining a sample-barcoded 5' primer with a J-beta primer mix, a second PCR ran for roughly 7 to 12 cycles. Each CDR3 protein gets one entry after TCRdb re-called the 5' RACE reads with MiXCR. The data contain around 900,000 distinct CDR3 sequences, 45% to 60% of them singletons. Sequencing was carried out using blood. Every receptor here comes from a woman aged 60 to 75 in good health.

This clonotype showed up just a few times. The chain recombines TRBV12-3 or TRBV12-4 with TRBJ1-4; 8 nucleotides match TRBD1. V lost 4 bases and J lost 0; bases outside the gene matches: 16. The CDR3 sequence is 20 residues long. The CDR3: CASSYDPGTGQLPTNEKLFF. CDR3 sequence (DNA): TGTGCCAGCAGTTATGACCCCGGGACAGGCCAACTTCCAACTAATGAAAAACTGTTTTTT.

J is TRBJ2-5 and V is TRBV7-6; no definite D call. Between the trimmed V and J ends, which lost 8 bases and 5 bases, there was a span of 12 bases. The CDR3 runs 12 residues. CDR1 and CDR2 (germline): SGHVS, FNYEAQ. The CDR3 coding sequence is TGTGCCAGCTTGTCCACCTGGGAGACCCAGTACTTC. Translation: CASLSTWETQYF.

The chain links TRBV28 to TRBJ2-4; 7 bases are a match to TRBD1. Matching the DNA end better, TRBJ2-7 makes the J call doubtful. The CDR3 totals 14 residues. Germline loops: CDR1 MDHEN, CDR2 SYDVKM. In nucleotides, the CDR3 is TGTGCCAGCAATGGGTGGGCCAGGGGGTACGAGCAGTACTTC. This gives the protein CASNGWARGYEQYF.

This clonotype came up a few times. J is TRBJ2-3 and V is TRBV20-1, with 14 nucleotides matching TRBD2. From germline, CDR1 is DFQATT and CDR2 SNEGSKA (reference sequence). Trimming cost V 5 bases and J 1 base; bases outside gene matches: 26. The length of the CDR3 is 23 residues. The CDR3 bases are TGCAGTGCTGATTTAAAGAGGGGGGAACCGGGACTAGCGGGAGCGAGAGGCACAGATACGCAGTATTTT. It translates to CSADLKRGEPGLAGARGTDTQYF.

This clonotype has at least ten counts. CDR3 nucleotide sequence: TGTGCCAGCACTACGGGGTGGCGGGACCGGAACAATGAGCAGTTCTTC. Translation: CASTTGWRDRNNEQFF. This rearrangement joins TRBV12-3 or TRBV12-4 to TRBJ2-1; weak D call: TRBD2 (6 bases). Trimming left V 7 bases short and J 5 bases short, with 21 bases between. The length of the CDR3 is 16 residues.

This rearrangement joins TRBV7-9 to TRBJ1-2; no clear D. This CDR3 has 14 amino acids. Trimming took off 4 bases at V and 8 bases at J, with 17 bases between the two ends. Germline values: CDR1 SEHNR, CDR2 FQNEAQ (reference sequence). The CDR3 region is CASSSVTGGSGYTF. The CDR3 DNA is TGTGCCAGCAGCTCCGTGACGGGAGGAAGCGGCTACACCTTC.

The V gene is TRBV21-1, the J gene TRBJ2-1; TRBD1 is taken as the D call from the table, unchecked against the DNA. TRBV21-1 is classified as a pseudogene. This CDR3 has 14 residues. In DNA form, the CDR3 reads TGTGCCAGCACGGGGGGAGAGTACTCCAATGAGCAGTTCTTC. Its protein product is CASTGGEYSNEQFF.

The rearrangement uses TRBV20-1 and TRBJ2-7; 13 bases map to TRBD2. This CDR3 has 15 residues. J lost 2 bases, V lost 5 bases, and 6 bases had no gene match. Germline CDR1 and CDR2: DFQATT and SNEGSKA (reference sequence). CDR3 DNA: TGCAGTGCTGGTGGGACTAGCGGGAAGACCTACGAGCAGTACTTC. It codes for CSAGGTSGKTYEQYF.

This clonotype was observed a handful of times. The V gene is TRBV28, the J gene TRBJ2-7; 8 bases map to TRBD2. The CDR3 sequence is 16 residues long. From germline, CDR1 is MDHEN and CDR2 SYDVKM. Unmatched junction bases numbered 7, after V lost 1 base and J lost 2 bases. The CDR3 here is CASSLLPAGATYEQYF. CDR3 sequence (DNA): TGTGCCAGCAGTTTATTACCAGCGGGAGCCACCTACGAGCAGTACTTC.

This clonotype was counted between two and nine times. The chain joins TRBV4-2 to TRBJ1-2; D ambiguous. Germline assignment: CDR1 LGHNA and CDR2 YNFKEQ. This CDR3 is built from 15 residues. The V end lost 1 base, the J end lost 4 bases, and 13 bases lay between the germline ends. The DNA of the CDR3 is TGTGCCAGCAGCCAAGTAGAACTTAGGCCCTATGGCTACACCTTC. This sequence encodes CASSQVELRPYGYTF.

The chain combines TRBV6-5 with TRBJ1-1; D call uncertain. Germline V gene sequence: CDR1 MNHEY, CDR2 SVGAGI. V lost 0 bases and J lost 1, with 15 bases in between. This CDR3 region has 17 residues. CDR3 DNA sequence: TGTGCCAGCAGTTACTCGATTACCCACAGCCGGAACACTGAAGCTTTCTTT. It encodes CASSYSITHSRNTEAFF.

The sample holds a few counts of this clonotype. The chain carries TRBV20-1 and TRBJ2-7, with 10 nucleotides matching TRBD1. The J segment lost 3 bases and the V segment lost 0 bases, leaving 11 bases of the junction unmatched. The CDR3 is 17 amino acids. Germline loops: CDR1 DFQATT, CDR2 SNEGSKA (reference sequence). CDR3: CSARDLAGTGALYEQYF. CDR3 DNA: TGCAGTGCTAGAGATCTGGCAGGGACAGGGGCCCTCTACGAGCAGTACTTC.

The V and J genes are TRBV28 and TRBJ2-6; a possible D gene is TRBD1 (6 bases). CDR1 is MDHEN, CDR2 SYDVKM, per germline. This CDR3 region has 14 residues. V was clipped by 8 bases and J by 4 bases, with 12 bases between them. The CDR3 region has the DNA TGTGCCAGCCGTAACAGGGTGGGGGCCAACGTCCTGACTTTC. Translated: CASRNRVGANVLTF.

This rearrangement joins TRBV20-1 to TRBJ2-5; TRBD2 matches 13 bases. V was clipped by 6 bases and J by 1 base; unmatched bases: 5. Germline V gene sequence: CDR1 DFQATT, CDR2 SNEGSKA (reference sequence). The CDR3 covers 15 residues. The CDR3 DNA reads TGCAGTGCGGGGACTAGCGGGACTATCCAAGAGACCCAGTACTTC. Translating gives CSAGTSGTIQETQYF.

The V gene is TRBV20-1, the J gene TRBJ1-1; D gene uncertain. The germline gives CDR1 DFQATT, CDR2 SNEGSKA (reference sequence). The ends were cut back, 6 bases at V and 1 base at J, with 9 bases in the middle. CDR3 size: 12 residues. The DNA for the CDR3 is TGCAGTGCCACCGACAAGAACACTGAAGCTTTCTTT. It is translated as CSATDKNTEAFF.

The chain carries TRBV10-3 and TRBJ2-7, with 8 bases matching TRBD2. With the DNA end fitting TRBJ2-5 better, the J assignment may be wrong. This CDR3 has 13 residues. Germline V gene lookup returns CDR1 ENHRY and CDR2 SYGVKD. The CDR3 loop is CAIRLGLEETQYF. The DNA for the CDR3 is TGTGCCATCCGATTGGGACTAGAGGAGACCCAGTACTTC.

V gene TRBV11-2 combines with J gene TRBJ2-4; perhaps D is TRBD1 or TRBD2 (5 bases each). CDR1 is SGHAT, CDR2 FQNNGV, per germline. V lost 6 bases to trimming and J lost 6 bases, with 12 bases between them. CDR3 size: 13 residues. CDR3 loop: CASSSGTLNIQYF. Written as DNA, the CDR3 is TGTGCCAGCAGTTCCGGGACGTTAAACATTCAGTACTTC.

The chain couples TRBV28 to TRBJ2-4; TRBD1 matches 7 bases. The J call may be wrong; the DNA end is better matched by TRBJ2-7. The CDR3 is made up of 13 amino acids. Germline assignment: CDR1 MDHEN and CDR2 SYDVKM. In DNA, the CDR3 is TGTGCCAGCAGTTTACAGGGGGTAGGCGAGCAGTACTTC. Its protein product is CASSLQGVGEQYF.

The chain combines TRBV27 with TRBJ2-7, with D hard to call. The CDR3 consists of 13 residues. Trimming pared 8 bases from V and 2 bases from J, leaving 13 bases between. Germline values: CDR1 MNHEY, CDR2 SMNVEV (reference sequence). The CDR3 reads CASGEQITYEQYF. The DNA for the CDR3 is TGTGCCAGCGGGGAACAGATAACCTACGAGCAGTACTTC.

The V gene is TRBV7-2, the J gene TRBJ2-7; D call uncertain. Deletions cut 8 bases from V and 6 bases from J, with 11 bases between. The CDR3 runs 11 residues. CDR1 and CDR2 from the germline V gene are SGHTA and FQGNSA. The DNA for the CDR3 is TGTGCCAGCGGCAGTCCGACCGAGCAGTACTTC. It yields the protein CASGSPTEQYF.

The V and J genes are TRBV6-1 and TRBJ2-5, with TRBD1 as a possible D gene (6 bases). TRBJ2-7 matches the DNA end more closely, so the J call is doubtful. Germline V gives CDR1 MNHNS, CDR2 SASEGT. This CDR3 region has 14 residues. The CDR3 loop is CASSARGGPYEQYF. DNA of the CDR3: TGTGCCAGCAGCGCCAGGGGCGGGCCCTACGAGCAGTACTTC.

V and J are TRBV3-1 and TRBJ2-5; TRBD1 or TRBD2 may be the D gene (5 bases each). CDR3 size: 17 residues. The germline CDR1 and CDR2 sequences are LGHDT and YNNKEL (reference sequence). The V and J ends lost 1 base and 5 bases respectively, with 20 bases between them. The DNA for the CDR3 is TGTGCCAGCAGCCAAGGCGCAGGAGGCAGGGTGGCGGAGACCCAGTACTTC. Translation gives CASSQGAGGRVAETQYF.

V gene TRBV3-1 combines with J gene TRBJ2-3; D unresolved. Germline V gives CDR1 LGHDT, CDR2 YNNKEL (reference sequence). V was shortened by 4 bases and J by 7 bases, with 15 bases between the two germline ends. The CDR3 is 14 residues long. CDR3 bases: TGTGCCAGCAGCCGGATGGGTCCTTTGAATACGCAGTATTTT. Translation gives CASSRMGPLNTQYF.

This chain links TRBV5-6 with TRBJ2-5; no firm D call. V dropped 2 bases and J dropped 0 bases, with 5 bases sitting between them. From germline, CDR1 is SGHDT and CDR2 YYEEEE. The CDR3 runs 13 residues. The chain's CDR3 is CASSLKDQETQYF. CDR3 bases: TGTGCCAGCAGCTTAAAAGACCAAGAGACCCAGTACTTC.

The chain joins TRBV4-1 to TRBJ2-1; 14 nucleotides match TRBD2. The germline CDR1 and CDR2 sequences are MGHRA and YSYEKL. The CDR3 extends over 18 amino acids. V lost 1 base, J lost 0 bases, and 2 bases stayed unmatched. The chain's CDR3 is CASSQGLAGGPSYNEQFF. The CDR3 DNA follows: TGCGCCAGCAGCCAAGGACTAGCGGGAGGGCCCTCCTACAATGAGCAGTTCTTC.

The V gene is TRBV24-1, the J gene TRBJ2-7, with D possibly TRBD2 on 6 matching bases. Germline-derived CDR1 and CDR2 are KGHDR and SFDVKD. V gave up 3 bases and J gave up 5 bases, with 16 bases separating them. The CDR3 runs to 15 residues. The CDR3 loop reads CATSDPRDGRNEQYF. The CDR3 bases are TGTGCCACCAGTGATCCGCGGGACGGTCGAAACGAGCAGTACTTC.